What follows are 27 T cell receptor beta chains derived from one specimen sequenced in a study of regulatory T cells in long-lasting Graves disease. As to time point: newly diagnosed GD, antithyroid drugs for less than 3 months. RNA isolated from PBMCs was used to make the TCR library. Sequencing libraries for TCR beta were prepared with iRepertoire HTBI primers and Arm-PCR of CDR3 regions. TCRdb re-called the multiplex PCR reads through MiXCR, storing one row per CDR3 protein. The sample has around 480,000 distinct CDR3 sequences; more than 15% are singletons. These data also featured in a second study, about T cells in Graves' hyperthyroidism and ophthalmopathy.

The specimen was peripheral blood mononuclear cells (PBMCs), collected at new diagnosis, from a patient treated with antithyroid drugs. Receptors originate from a woman aged 35-65 years with Graves disease.

This clonotype was counted between two and nine times. The chain has TRBV25-1 and TRBJ1-1; D remains unclear. The CDR3 runs 14 residues. V was trimmed by 3 bases and J by 1 base, leaving 9 bases between them. CDR1 is MGHDK and CDR2 is SYGVNS in the germline V gene. The DNA for the CDR3 is TGTGCCAGCAGTGAGTATACAGAGAACACTGAAGCTTTCTTT. Translation: CASSEYTENTEAFF.

This clonotype has just a few counts. This chain links TRBV14 with TRBJ2-7; 8 bases map to TRBD1. The CDR3 loop spans 14 amino acids. Germline lookup yields CDR1 SGHDN and CDR2 FVKESK. The V and J ends lost 4 bases and 5 bases, in that order; junction bases with no gene match: 7. The CDR3 nucleotides read TGTGCCAGCAGCCCAACCTGGACAGGGAACGAGCAGTACTTC. It yields the protein CASSPTWTGNEQYF.

The V call is TRBV7-8, the J call TRBJ1-2, with 9 positions matching TRBD1. V lost 5 bases, J lost 3 bases, and 10 bases stayed unmatched. The CDR3 sequence is 16 residues long. The germline V gene encodes CDR1 SGHVS and CDR2 FQNEAQ. CDR3: CASSRGQGIVDYGYTF. The CDR3 DNA follows: TGTGCCAGCAGCCGGGGACAGGGCATAGTAGACTATGGCTACACCTTC.

There are many counts of this clonotype. This rearrangement joins TRBV14 to TRBJ2-3; 7 bases align to TRBD2. J lost 1 base, V lost 3 bases, and 4 bases had no gene match. Per the germline V gene, CDR1 is SGHDN and CDR2 is FVKESK. This CDR3 spans 15 amino acids. Written as DNA, the CDR3 is TGTGCCAGCAGCCAGGGGGGGTCGGGCACAGATACGCAGTATTTT. This gives the protein CASSQGGSGTDTQYF.

This clonotype was detected ten times or more. This chain uses TRBV7-2 with TRBJ2-1; TRBD1 might be the D (6 bases). The CDR3 is 15 residues long. The germline gives CDR1 SGHTA, CDR2 FQGNSA. Trimming removed 5 bases from V and 5 bases from J, with 16 bases in between. The CDR3 coding sequence is TGTGCCAGCAGCCAGGGGACACCAGGCGACAATGAGCAGTTCTTC. It translates to CASSQGTPGDNEQFF.

This clonotype has at least ten counts. The chain is built from TRBV12-3 or TRBV12-4 and TRBJ2-7; 8 nucleotides agree with TRBD1. This CDR3 has 15 residues. Trimming removed 0 bases from V and 5 bases from J; junction bases left unmatched: 6. The CDR3: CASSLARRTGNEQYF. The CDR3 nucleotides are TGTGCCAGCAGTTTAGCGCGTCGGACAGGGAACGAGCAGTACTTC.

Many counts were recorded for this clonotype. The chain combines TRBV30 with TRBJ2-7, with 9 bases aligning to TRBD1. The CDR3 extends over 12 amino acids. CDR1 GTSNPN and CDR2 SVGIG come from the germline V gene (reference sequence). With V trimmed by 3 bases and J by 3 bases, 0 bases remained unmatched. The CDR3 loop reads CAWRDRGYEQYF. The CDR3 region has the DNA TGTGCCTGGAGGGACAGGGGCTACGAGCAGTACTTC.

This clonotype was counted many times. The chain uses TRBV15 and TRBJ2-5; D tentatively fits TRBD1 or TRBD2 (6 bases each). Germline-derived CDR1 and CDR2 are LNHNV and YYDKDF (reference sequence). The V end lost 3 bases, the J end lost 3 bases, and 14 bases lay between the germline ends. The CDR3 runs to 15 residues. Written as DNA, the CDR3 is TGTGCCACCAGCAGGGGGGGCAGCTCAAAAGAGACCCAGTACTTC. It translates to CATSRGGSSKETQYF.

The chain links TRBV28 to TRBJ2-1; no clear D. CDR3 length equals 13 residues. Germline-derived CDR1 and CDR2 are MDHEN and SYDVKM. The V and J ends lost 2 bases and 7 bases respectively, with 9 bases between them. The CDR3 region is CASSLLARNEQFF. The CDR3 DNA reads TGTGCCAGCAGTTTACTGGCGAGGAATGAGCAGTTCTTC.

This clonotype was recorded many times. The V and J genes are TRBV27 and TRBJ1-4; perhaps TRBD1 as D (6 bases). The CDR3 loop spans 16 amino acids. The germline V and J ends were trimmed by 2 bases and 8 bases, with 18 bases remaining between them. Germline lookup yields CDR1 MNHEY and CDR2 SMNVEV (reference sequence). This chain's CDR3 is CASSLTHRVEGEKLFF. Here the CDR3 DNA reads TGTGCCAGCAGTTTAACCCACAGGGTAGAAGGCGAAAAACTGTTTTTT.

This clonotype has a count of ten or more. The chain is built from TRBV6-1 and TRBJ2-7; a possible D gene is TRBD1 (6 bases). Germline CDR1 is MNHNS and CDR2 is SASEGT. CDR3 length equals 13 residues. Deletions cut 3 bases from V and 5 bases from J, with 11 bases between. CDR3 sequence: CASSEPPGDEQYF. DNA of the CDR3: TGTGCCAGCAGTGAGCCCCCAGGGGACGAGCAGTACTTC.

V usage is TRBV12-3 or TRBV12-4 and J usage is TRBJ2-1; 9 bases align to TRBD2. V lost 2 bases, J lost 7 bases, and 6 bases stayed unmatched. CDR3 length: 15 amino acids. The CDR3 DNA follows: TGTGCCAGCAGTTTAAGCGGGAGGATGAGGAATGAGCAGTTCTTC. It is translated as CASSLSGRMRNEQFF.

This clonotype has at least ten counts. V and J are TRBV2 and TRBJ2-3, with 15 bases that match TRBD2. The V segment lost 8 bases and the J segment 2 bases; nucleotides outside the gene matches: 5. CDR3 size: 16 residues. Germline CDR1 SNHLY, CDR2 FYNNEI. The CDR3, as DNA: TGTGCCAGCCTTGGACTAGCGGGGGGGATCACAGATACGCAGTATTTT. Protein product: CASLGLAGGITDTQYF.

V usage is TRBV11-1 and J usage is TRBJ2-1; 13 nucleotides align to TRBD2. Per germline, CDR1 SGHAT and CDR2 FQDESV (reference sequence). The ends lost 4 bases at V and 1 base at J; junction bases unmatched: 10. The CDR3 sequence is 19 residues long. CDR3 DNA sequence: TGTGCCAGCAGCTCCTCCCGAGTACTAGCGGGAGGGTCCTACAATGAGCAGTTCTTC. Residues: CASSSSRVLAGGSYNEQFF.

The chain uses TRBV3-1 and TRBJ1-4; D not resolved. Trimming pared 1 base from V and 7 bases from J, leaving 10 bases between. The CDR3 has 14 residues. The V gene's germline CDR1 is LGHDT and CDR2 YNNKEL (reference sequence). Here the CDR3 reads CASSQGGRAEKLFF. The CDR3, as DNA: TGTGCCAGCAGCCAAGGAGGGAGGGCTGAAAAACTGTTTTTT.

A few counts support this clonotype. This chain joins TRBV30 and TRBJ1-3; D ambiguous. V lost 0 bases, J lost 4 bases, and 7 bases lay in between. CDR1 GTSNPN and CDR2 SVGIG come from the germline V gene (reference sequence). The CDR3 sequence is 13 residues long. The chain's CDR3 is CAWSVLGGNTIYF. Written as DNA, the CDR3 is TGTGCCTGGAGTGTACTAGGGGGAAACACCATATATTTT. Complete variable domain (other parts from reference TRBV30 and TRBJ1-3): SQTIHQWPATLVQPVGSPLSLECTVEGTSNPNLYWYRQAAGRGLQLLFYSVGIGQISSEVPQNLSASRPQDRQFILSSKKLLLSDSGFYLCAWSVLGGNTIYFGEGSWLTVV.

The chain employs TRBV10-3 and TRBJ2-3; 8 bases agree with TRBD1. The germline V gene encodes CDR1 ENHRY and CDR2 SYGVKD. Trimming at V came to 6 bases and at J to 3 bases, leaving 8 bases not matched to a gene. CDR3 size: 15 residues. CDR3 residues: CAISPGGQGTDTQYF. CDR3 nucleotides: TGTGCCATCAGCCCAGGGGGCCAGGGGACAGATACGCAGTATTTT.

In regard to this clonotype: Given a much more abundant clone one base away, this may be a read error. CDR3 protein: CASSYHRVYYGHTF. The DNA for the CDR3 is TGTGCCAGCAGTTATCACAGGGTTTACTATGGCCACACCTTC. The J gene is TRBJ1-2, the V gene TRBV6-2 or TRBV6-3; D possibly corresponds to TRBD1 (6 bases). Germline loops: CDR1 MNHEY, CDR2 SVGEGT. CDR3 length equals 14 residues.

This clonotype was found many times. This chain links TRBV5-1 with TRBJ2-4, with D possibly TRBD2 on 6 matching bases. Trimming shortened V by 2 bases and J by 8 bases, and 11 bases separated the two germline ends. Germline loops: CDR1 SGHRS, CDR2 YFSETQ. This CDR3 is built from 13 residues. The CDR3 DNA sequence: TGCGCCAGCAGCTTAGCGGGCGGGGACATTCAGTACTTC. Its protein product is CASSLAGGDIQYF. The full variable domain, with the rest looked up from reference TRBV5-1 and TRBJ2-4, is KAGVTQTPRYLIKTRGQQVTLSCSPISGHRSVSWYQQTPGQGLQFLFEYFSETQRNKGNFPGRFSGRQFSNSRSEMNVSTLELGDSALYLCASSLAGGDIQYFGAGTRLSVL.

This clonotype was seen ten or more times. The chain is built from TRBV7-2 and TRBJ2-3; D could derive from TRBD1 or TRBD2 (5 bases each). This CDR3 comprises 14 residues. From germline, CDR1 is SGHTA and CDR2 FQGNSA. Trimming took off 8 bases at V and 4 bases at J, with 16 bases between the two ends. CDR3 in amino acids: CASSLPGAADTQYF. The CDR3 nucleotides are TGTGCCAGCTCTCTTCCCGGGGCCGCAGATACGCAGTATTTT.

This clonotype has just a few counts. This rearrangement joins TRBV29-1 to TRBJ1-1; D may be TRBD1 (5 bases). CDR1 is SQVTM and CDR2 is ANQGSEA in the germline V gene. CDR3 length: 11 residues. Trimming stripped 5 bases from V and 4 bases from J, with 8 bases between. The chain's CDR3 is CSVPQATEAFF. CDR3 nucleotide sequence: TGCAGCGTTCCACAGGCCACTGAAGCTTTCTTT.

This clonotype was counted a few times. The CDR3 bases are TGTGCCAGTAGTATTGGGACCGGATCGAGCTCTGGGGCCAACGTCCTGACTTTC. Translating gives CASSIGTGSSSGANVLTF. J is TRBJ2-6 and V is TRBV19, with D perhaps assigned TRBD1 or TRBD2 (5 bases each). Deletions cut 3 bases from V and 0 bases from J, with 15 bases between. CDR1 is LNHDA, CDR2 SQIVND, per germline (reference sequence). The CDR3 is made up of 18 amino acids.

The chain carries TRBV5-1 and TRBJ1-6; D call uncertain. The germline V gene has CDR1 SGHRS and CDR2 YFSETQ. This CDR3 region has 14 residues. V was trimmed by 3 bases and J by 5 bases, leaving 9 bases between them. Here the CDR3 DNA reads TGCGCCAGCAGCTCTTCGCCCGATAATTCACCCCTCCACTTT. Its protein is CASSSSPDNSPLHF. Full variable domain (rest looked up from reference TRBV5-1 and TRBJ1-6): KAGVTQTPRYLIKTRGQQVTLSCSPISGHRSVSWYQQTPGQGLQFLFEYFSETQRNKGNFPGRFSGRQFSNSRSEMNVSTLELGDSALYLCASSSSPDNSPLHFGNGTRLTVT.

At least ten counts were recorded for this clonotype. The rearrangement links TRBV11-1 to TRBJ1-1; TRBD1 might be the D (5 bases). The CDR3 covers 15 residues. Trimming shortened V by 1 base and J by 1 base, and 10 bases separated the two germline ends. Germline-derived CDR1 and CDR2 are SGHAT and FQDESV (reference sequence). The CDR3 coding sequence is TGTGCCAGCAGCTTAGATCGGGGGAAGAACACTGAAGCTTTCTTT. Protein sequence: CASSLDRGKNTEAFF.

The V call is TRBV7-2, the J call TRBJ2-1; the D gene is possibly TRBD1 (5 bases). With 4 bases removed from V and 7 bases from J, the gap between germline ends came to 17 bases. This CDR3 spans 15 amino acids. Germline V CDR1 and CDR2: SGHTA, FQGNSA. The CDR3 sequence is CASSSDGWQGNEQFF. As DNA, the CDR3 is TGTGCCAGCAGCTCGGACGGATGGCAGGGTAATGAGCAGTTCTTC.

This clonotype was picked up many times. Here the CDR3 DNA reads TGTGCCAGCAGTTTCCGACTAAACACTGAAGCTTTCTTT. Translated: CASSFRLNTEAFF. The chain has TRBV12-3 or TRBV12-4 and TRBJ1-1; D is unresolved. This CDR3 has 13 amino acids. Trimming left V 3 bases short and J 2 bases short, with 7 bases between.

The chain joins TRBV7-8 to TRBJ1-3; no definite D call. V gave up 2 bases and J gave up 0 bases, with 11 bases separating them. The CDR3 spans 16 residues. Germline V CDR1 and CDR2: SGHVS, FQNEAQ. DNA of the CDR3: TGTGCCAGCAGCTTATGGTCAGGATCCTCTGGAAACACCATATATTTT. It encodes CASSLWSGSSGNTIYF.